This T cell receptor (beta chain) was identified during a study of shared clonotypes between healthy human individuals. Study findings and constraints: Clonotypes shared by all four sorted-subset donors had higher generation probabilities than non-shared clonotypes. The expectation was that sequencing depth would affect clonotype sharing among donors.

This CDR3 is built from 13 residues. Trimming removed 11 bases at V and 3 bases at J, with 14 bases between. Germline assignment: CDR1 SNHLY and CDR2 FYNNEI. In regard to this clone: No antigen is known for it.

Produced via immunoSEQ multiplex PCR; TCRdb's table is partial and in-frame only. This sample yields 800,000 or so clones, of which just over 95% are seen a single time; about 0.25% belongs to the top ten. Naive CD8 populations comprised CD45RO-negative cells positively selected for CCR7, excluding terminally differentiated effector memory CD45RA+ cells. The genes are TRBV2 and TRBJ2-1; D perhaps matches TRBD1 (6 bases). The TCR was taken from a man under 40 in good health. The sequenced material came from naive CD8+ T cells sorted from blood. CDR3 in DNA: TGTGCCGGAGCCGGGGACAACTACAATGAGCAGTTCTTC. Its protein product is CAGAGDNYNEQFF. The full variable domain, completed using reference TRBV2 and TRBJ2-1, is EPEVTQTPSHQVTQMGQEVILRCVPISNHLYFYWYRQILGQKVEFLVSFYNNEISEKSEIFDDQFSVERPDGSNFTLKIRSTKLEDSAMYFCAGAGDNYNEQFFGPGTRLTVL.